Below are 32 T cell receptor beta chains sequenced from a single sample in a study of blood T cell repertoires in COVID-19. Clones were sequenced by immunoSEQ multiplex PCR, and TCRdb holds only the in-frame ones, with some missing. Among approximately 82,000 clones listed, about four fifths were seen once. Sequencing used peripheral blood. These receptors were collected from an older woman with acute or convalescent COVID-19.

The chain combines TRBV10-2 with TRBJ2-1, with D maybe TRBD2 (6 bases). CDR1 and CDR2 from the germline V gene are WSHSY and SAAADI. V lost 6 bases and J 6 bases, leaving 9 bases between the germline ends. The CDR3 totals 12 residues. CDR3 sequence: CASRELANEQFF. In DNA, the CDR3 is TGCGCCAGCAGAGAACTAGCCAATGAGCAGTTCTTC.

The CDR3 coding sequence is TGTGCCAGCAGCACCGTATTTGTGGGCCAGGAGGCCTATGGCTACACCTTC. Translated, it gives CASSTVFVGQEAYGYTF. The chain employs TRBV5-6 and TRBJ1-2; the D is unclear. CDR1 SGHDT and CDR2 YYEEEE come from the germline V gene. The CDR3 extends over 17 amino acids. With 4 bases removed from V and 4 bases from J, the gap between germline ends came to 23 bases.

This clone was observed a handful of times. The J gene is TRBJ2-2, the V gene TRBV6-4, with 7 nucleotides matching TRBD1. Trimming at V came to 5 bases and at J to 6 bases, leaving 6 bases not matched to a gene. The CDR3 consists of 14 residues. CDR1 is MRHNA and CDR2 is SNTAGT in the germline V gene. The CDR3 DNA follows: TGTGCCAGCAGTCGGGACAGTAGCGCCGGGGAGCTGTTTTTT. The encoded protein is CASSRDSSAGELFF.

V and J are TRBV29-1 and TRBJ1-2, with 7 nucleotides matching TRBD1. Germline values: CDR1 SQVTM, CDR2 ANQGSEA. Unmatched junction bases numbered 1, after V lost 4 bases and J lost 8 bases. The CDR3 totals 10 residues. The CDR3 loop is CSVGQGGYTF. The CDR3 DNA follows: TGCAGCGTTGGACAGGGAGGCTACACCTTC. Together with reference TRBV29-1 and TRBJ1-2, the CDR3 gives the full variable domain: SAVISQKPSRDICQRGTSLTIQCQVDSQVTMMFWYRQQPGQSLTLIATANQGSEATYESGFVIDKFPISRPNLTFSTLTVSNMSPEDSSIYLCSVGQGGYTFGSGTRLTVV.

The sample holds one count of this clone. V and J are TRBV6-6 and TRBJ1-5; 7 nucleotides line up with TRBD1. The CDR3 covers 16 residues. Germline V CDR1 and CDR2: MNHNY, SVGAGI (reference sequence). V trimming: 6 bases; J trimming: 6 bases; junction bases outside the gene matches: 14. The CDR3 sequence is CASSFSPRQGGQPQHF. For the CDR3, the DNA is TGTGCCAGCAGCTTCTCTCCTCGACAGGGCGGTCAGCCCCAGCATTTT.

The chain is built from TRBV6-1 and TRBJ2-7; D possibly corresponds to TRBD2 (7 bases). The CDR3 runs to 16 residues. V dropped 4 bases and J dropped 6 bases, with 22 bases sitting between them. CDR1 MNHNS and CDR2 SASEGT come from the germline V gene. CDR3 amino acids: CASSGGWGGAIGEQYF. In DNA form, the CDR3 reads TGTGCCAGCAGTGGAGGATGGGGGGGGGCGATAGGCGAGCAGTACTTC.

The J gene is TRBJ2-7, the V gene TRBV11-3, with D possibly being TRBD1 (5 bases). This CDR3 is built from 14 residues. V lost 0 bases and J lost 5, with 11 bases in between. Germline V gene data show CDR1 as SGHNT and CDR2 as YENEEA. For the CDR3, the DNA is TGTGCCAGCAGCTTAGACCCAGGGAAACACGAGCAGTACTTC. This translates into CASSLDPGKHEQYF.

V gene TRBV30 combines with J gene TRBJ2-2; D perhaps matches TRBD2 (5 bases). This CDR3 contains 14 residues. V lost 2 bases and J 5 bases, leaving 12 bases between the germline ends. Per germline, CDR1 GTSNPN and CDR2 SVGIG (reference sequence). Here the CDR3 DNA reads TGTGCCTGGAGTAAACTAGTAGGGACCGGGGAGCTGTTTTTT. Its translation is CAWSKLVGTGELFF.

This chain connects TRBV9 to TRBJ1-6; D may be TRBD1 (6 bases). Germline V lookup: CDR1 SGDLS, CDR2 YYNGEE. Trimming shortened V by 0 bases and J by 6 bases, and 10 bases separated the two germline ends. The CDR3 spans 15 residues. Here the CDR3 reads CASSVAQGINSPLHF. In DNA form, the CDR3 reads TGTGCCAGCAGCGTAGCGCAGGGGATTAATTCACCCCTCCACTTT.

J is TRBJ2-7 and V is TRBV30; 8 bases are a match to TRBD1. CDR1 and CDR2 from the germline V gene are GTSNPN and SVGIG (reference sequence). The trim removed 4 bases at V and 6 bases at J, leaving 8 bases unmatched. The CDR3 consists of 13 residues. The CDR3 DNA follows: TGTGCCTGGACCCTGAGGACAGGGAGCGAGCAGTACTTC. It yields the protein CAWTLRTGSEQYF.

This chain uses TRBV9 with TRBJ1-3; unclear D gene. Germline loops: CDR1 SGDLS, CDR2 YYNGEE. This CDR3 contains 15 residues. V gave up 3 bases and J gave up 0 bases, with 10 bases separating them. In nucleotides, the CDR3 is TGTGCCAGCAGCGGTGAAACACGCTCTGGAAACACCATATATTTT. This codes for CASSGETRSGNTIYF.

This clone has only a few counts. The chain recombines TRBV7-6 with TRBJ2-1; 12 nucleotides align to TRBD2. In germline, CDR1 is SGHVS, CDR2 FNYEAQ. This CDR3 is built from 18 residues. The V and J ends lost 1 base and 9 bases, in that order; junction bases with no gene match: 13. CDR3 in amino acids: CASSLVGLGGLAGGEQFF. CDR3 in DNA: TGTGCCAGCAGCTTAGTTGGGTTGGGGGGACTAGCGGGCGGTGAGCAGTTCTTC.

This chain links TRBV7-2 with TRBJ2-5; a weak D match, TRBD2 (6 bases). CDR1 and CDR2 (germline): SGHTA, FQGNSA. The CDR3 sequence is 14 residues long. V dropped 5 bases and J dropped 2 bases, with 12 bases sitting between them. As DNA, the CDR3 is TGTGCCAGCAGCCCACTAGCTAGACAAGAGACCCAGTACTTC. Translated: CASSPLARQETQYF.

This clone was counted a few times. This chain uses TRBV6-5 with TRBJ1-1; D unclear. CDR1 MNHEY and CDR2 SVGAGI come from the germline V gene. The length of the CDR3 is 12 residues. Between the trimmed V and J ends, which lost 5 bases and 7 bases, there was a span of 11 bases. CDR3 protein: CASSPIALEAFF. As DNA, the CDR3 is TGTGCCAGCAGTCCTATTGCGCTTGAAGCTTTCTTT.

The chain has TRBV7-8 and TRBJ2-2, with 11 bases matching TRBD2. The CDR3 runs 20 residues. Per germline, CDR1 SGHVS and CDR2 FQNEAQ. J was trimmed by 1 base and V by 6 bases; bases with no gene match: 16. The CDR3 reads CASRYSRRLAGPQNTGELFF. The CDR3 region has the DNA TGTGCCAGCAGATACTCGAGGAGACTAGCGGGGCCTCAGAACACCGGGGAGCTGTTTTTT.

The V and J genes are TRBV6-6 and TRBJ1-1, with D unresolved. V was shortened by 5 bases and J by 6 bases, with 7 bases between the two germline ends. The CDR3 totals 11 residues. Germline V CDR1 and CDR2: MNHNY, SVGAGI (reference sequence). The CDR3 here is CASSHIPEAFF. As DNA, the CDR3 is TGTGCCAGCAGTCATATTCCTGAAGCTTTCTTT.

V and J are TRBV27 and TRBJ2-5; 10 positions match TRBD2. In germline, CDR1 is MNHEY, CDR2 SMNVEV (reference sequence). J gave up 6 bases and V 0 bases, and 4 bases lay outside the gene matches. The CDR3 runs to 15 residues. The DNA for the CDR3 is TGTGCCAGCAGTTTATCAAGCGGGGGGGTGAAGACCCAGTACTTC. This gives the protein CASSLSSGGVKTQYF.

This clone was counted once. The V and J genes are TRBV10-2 and TRBJ2-7, with TRBD2 matching over 11 bases. The CDR3 length is 14 residues. The trim removed 6 bases at V and 3 bases at J, leaving 4 bases unmatched. CDR1 is WSHSY and CDR2 is SAAADI in the germline V gene. Here the CDR3 DNA reads TGCGCCAGCAGAACGGGACTAGCGGACTACGAGCAGTACTTC. Amino acid sequence: CASRTGLADYEQYF.

The chain couples TRBV16 to TRBJ2-5, with a weak D call TRBD1 (6 bases). V lost 4 bases, J lost 9 bases, and 18 bases lay in between. CDR1 and CDR2 (germline): KGHSY, FQNENV. The CDR3 loop spans 14 amino acids. DNA of the CDR3: TGTGCCAGCAGCCTCTCGGGGAAGCCAGGGGCCCAGTACTTC. This gives the protein CASSLSGKPGAQYF.

The V gene is TRBV5-1, the J gene TRBJ1-2; D not certain. Germline CDR1 reads SGHRS; CDR2 reads YFSETQ. CDR3 length: 13 amino acids. With 5 bases removed from V and 0 bases from J, the gap between germline ends came to 8 bases. The CDR3 is CASSELANYGYTF. CDR3 sequence (DNA): TGCGCCAGCAGTGAGCTTGCTAACTATGGCTACACCTTC. The full variable domain, its missing parts supplied by reference TRBV5-1 and TRBJ1-2, is KAGVTQTPRYLIKTRGQQVTLSCSPISGHRSVSWYQQTPGQGLQFLFEYFSETQRNKGNFPGRFSGRQFSNSRSEMNVSTLELGDSALYLCASSELANYGYTFGSGTRLTVV.

A few counts support this clone. This chain links TRBV5-1 with TRBJ2-7, with 12 nucleotides matching TRBD2. V was pared by 3 bases and J by 3 bases, with 10 bases of the junction left unmatched. CDR3 length: 17 amino acids. Germline loops: CDR1 SGHRS, CDR2 YFSETQ. DNA for the CDR3: TGCGCCAGCAGCTCTGGACTAGCGGGACTGTCTGGCTACGAGCAGTACTTC. Its protein product is CASSSGLAGLSGYEQYF.

V is TRBV9 and J is TRBJ1-2; 9 nucleotides line up with TRBD1. V trimming: 3 bases; J trimming: 7 bases; junction bases outside the gene matches: 7. The germline V gene has CDR1 SGDLS and CDR2 YYNGEE. This CDR3 has 14 residues. CDR3 bases: TGTGCCAGCAGCGCCTCCGGGACAGGGCTTGGCTACACCTTC. It encodes CASSASGTGLGYTF.

This sequence joins TRBV7-9 and TRBJ2-1; unclear D gene. V was cut by 1 base and J by 10 bases, with 14 bases left in between. Looked up from germline, CDR1 is SEHNR and CDR2 is FQNEAQ (reference sequence). The length of the CDR3 is 14 residues. Written as DNA, the CDR3 is TGTGCCAGCAGCTTAGGTTTAGTGTCTCGAGAGCAGTTCTTC. Protein sequence: CASSLGLVSREQFF.

The chain is built from TRBV3-1 (or the pseudogene TRBV3-2) and TRBJ1-1; D is ambiguous. The germline gives CDR1 LGHDT, CDR2 YNNKEL (reference sequence). Trimming cost V 0 bases and J 4 bases, with 9 bases left between them. The CDR3 length is 14 residues. CDR3: CASSQDVATTEAFF. DNA of the CDR3: TGTGCCAGCAGCCAAGATGTGGCAACCACTGAAGCTTTCTTT.

CDR3: CASSRLGLAGVTPYEQYF. The CDR3, as DNA: TGTGCCAGCAGTCGATTGGGACTAGCGGGGGTGACACCCTACGAGCAGTACTTC. The chain couples TRBV6-6 to TRBJ2-7; TRBD2 agrees at 14 bases. Looked up from germline, CDR1 is MNHNY and CDR2 is SVGAGI (reference sequence). The V gene end was trimmed by 5 bases and the J gene end by 2 bases; junction bases not matched to a gene: 11. CDR3 length: 18 residues.

This rearrangement joins TRBV6-2 or TRBV6-3 to TRBJ1-4; D ambiguous. Trimming took 2 bases from V and 4 from J, leaving 8 bases between them. The CDR3 totals 14 residues. Germline V CDR1 and CDR2: MNHEY, SVGEGT. DNA of the CDR3: TGTGCCAGCAGTTACCGTCAGATTAATGAAAAACTGTTTTTT. It translates to CASSYRQINEKLFF.

CDR3 DNA sequence: TGTGCCAGCAGCTTGGCAGTCAGTGAGCAGTTCTTC. As protein: CASSLAVSEQFF. The rearrangement links TRBV5-6 to TRBJ2-1; D unclear. This CDR3 has 12 amino acids. In germline, CDR1 is SGHDT, CDR2 YYEEEE. V shed 0 bases and J shed 9 bases, with 7 bases lying between them.

The rearrangement joins TRBV7-9 to TRBJ1-3; 9 bases match TRBD1. CDR1 SEHNR and CDR2 FQNEAQ come from the germline V gene (reference sequence). CDR3 length: 14 residues. J lost 7 bases, V lost 6 bases, and 7 bases had no gene match. The chain's CDR3 is CASSSRTGENTIYF. The CDR3 DNA reads TGTGCCAGCAGTTCTAGGACAGGGGAGAACACCATATATTTT.

The rearrangement links TRBV30 to TRBJ2-1, with TRBD2 as a possible D gene (7 bases). The CDR3 runs to 13 residues. Germline V gene sequence: CDR1 GTSNPN, CDR2 SVGIG (reference sequence). Trimming took off 1 base at V and 10 bases at J, with 14 bases between the two ends. The CDR3 DNA sequence: TGTGCCTGGAGTGGTGGGGGGGCTAAAGAGCAGTTCTTC. It specifies CAWSGGGAKEQFF.

This chain uses TRBV19 with TRBJ1-6; possible D gene TRBD1, 6 bases. This CDR3 is built from 14 residues. The germline gives CDR1 LNHDA, CDR2 SQIVND (reference sequence). The ends were cut back, 3 bases at V and 5 bases at J, with 8 bases in the middle. CDR3 DNA sequence: TGTGCCAGTAGTATGGACAGTAATAATTCACCCCTCCACTTT. This encodes CASSMDSNNSPLHF.

V gene TRBV7-9 combines with J gene TRBJ2-2; D is perhaps TRBD1 (9 bases). V shed 5 bases and J shed 3 bases, with 25 bases lying between them. The germline V gene encodes CDR1 SEHNR and CDR2 FQNEAQ (reference sequence). The CDR3 loop spans 19 amino acids. CDR3 nucleotide sequence: TGTGCCAGCAGCGCTCGGGACAGGGTAGGAGCGGGGGACACCGGGGAGCTGTTTTTT. Translating it yields CASSARDRVGAGDTGELFF.

V and J are TRBV29-1 and TRBJ2-5; 8 bases are shared with TRBD1. Trimming took 3 bases from V and 5 from J; bases not matched to a gene: 5. Germline V gives CDR1 SQVTM, CDR2 ANQGSEA. The CDR3 has 13 residues. Written as DNA, the CDR3 is TGCAGCGTTGACCCAGGGGGCGGGGAGACCCAGTACTTC. It translates to CSVDPGGGETQYF.